This T cell receptor beta chain originates from a study of cytomegalovirus exposure and HLA in healthy donors. Study-level points and caveats: TCR beta V segments were, for the most part, productive about 87% or about 30% of the time in an earlier analysis.

The CDR3 runs to 14 residues. The germline CDR1 and CDR2 sequences are SGHAT and FQNNGV. With 3 bases removed from V and 2 bases from J, the gap between germline ends came to 10 bases. To note about this clone: Its target is unknown.

The primer mix had 60 Vbeta and 13 Jbeta primers. The data were produced by immunoSEQ multiplex PCR, yet TCRdb's version contains in-frame clones alone and is incomplete. The table shows over 85,000 clones, with around 77% occurring only once. The sequence was collected from a female donor in good health and CMV-seronegative. Sequencing was carried out using PBMCs. V usage is TRBV11-2 and J usage is TRBJ1-1, with D uncertain. CDR3 sequence reads: CASSFSNRNTEAFF. The CDR3 nucleotides read TGTGCCAGCAGCTTTTCAAACAGAAACACTGAAGCTTTCTTT.